The rows below give T cell receptor beta chains drawn from one sample of a study of OX40 agonist ivuxolimab in advanced cancers. Profiling relied on immunoSEQ multiplex PCR, and the TCRdb table lists in-frame clones only, not all of them. This sample yields 100,000 or so clones, of which approximately 91% are seen a single time; roughly 0.75% belongs to the top ten. The starting material was CD4+ or CD8+ T cells sorted from blood, obtained in a trial of the OX40 agonist ivuxolimab. The receptors were gathered from an adult with an advanced solid tumor such as melanoma, head and neck, liver or kidney cancer. Each CDR3 is given with its conserved first and last residue. Each record gives: V gene, D gene, clone size, J gene, CDR3 DNA, CDR3 protein. A D gene is named only where the DNA matches it firmly. Clone size is shown for a subset of rows, as once, few, many or a class of expanded clone.

TRBV19,TRBD1,.,TRBJ1-2,TGTGCCAGTACCTCGGGACAGGCGCACTATGGCTACACCTTC,CASTSGQAHYGYTF
TRBV6-6,TRBD1,.,TRBJ1-2,TGTGCCAGCAGTGGAAGGACAGGCTATGGCTACACCTTC,CASSGRTGYGYTF
TRBV29-1,.,.,TRBJ1-2,TGCAGCGTTGAAGATCCTAGCACCCGGGGCTACACCTTC,CSVEDPSTRGYTF
TRBV10-3,TRBD1,.,TRBJ2-5,TGTGCCATCAGTGAGACCCACACGACAGGGGCAGAGACCCAGTACTTC,CAISETHTTGAETQYF
TRBV7-6,.,.,TRBJ1-5,TGTGCCAGCAGCCCCAGCCCAGCACAGGGTCAGCCCCAGCATTTT,CASSPSPAQGQPQHF
TRBV6-1,.,once,TRBJ2-7,TGTGCCAGCAGTGGTCTAGAGCCACGGCTTCGCGAGCAGTACTTC,CASSGLEPRLREQYF
TRBV19,.,.,TRBJ1-2,TGTGCCAGTAGTAAAAGTATCGACAGGATCTATGGCTACACCTTC,CASSKSIDRIYGYTF
TRBV19,TRBD1,.,TRBJ1-4,TGTGCCAGTAGTTCAACCGGGACAGCCACTTTCTACGCCCCTGAAAAACTGTTTTTT,CASSSTGTATFYAPEKLFF
TRBV7-2,.,.,TRBJ1-2,TGTGCCAGCAGCCCTGACAGCAACTATGGCTACACCTTC,CASSPDSNYGYTF
TRBV5-4,.,.,TRBJ2-2,TGTGCCAGCAGCTTGGCCCTAGCCAACACCGGGGAGCTGTTTTTT,CASSLALANTGELFF
TRBV6-5,TRBD1,.,TRBJ1-2,TGTGCCAGCAGGCGACAGGGTAACTATGGCTACACCTTC,CASRRQGNYGYTF
TRBV29-1,.,.,TRBJ2-3,TGCAGCGTTGACGAGTCCACAGATACGCAGTATTTT,CSVDESTDTQYF
TRBV28,TRBD1,once,TRBJ2-7,TGTGCCAGCACCGGGACAGGGCGATTCATCACCTACGAGCAGTACTTC,CASTGTGRFITYEQYF
TRBV2,.,.,TRBJ2-3,TGTGCCAGCCGGGACGATGCGGATACGCAGTATTTT,CASRDDADTQYF
TRBV5-6,.,.,TRBJ1-1,TGTGCCAGCAGCTTGGACAGGGCAGTCCGAGCTTTCTTT,CASSLDRAVRAFF